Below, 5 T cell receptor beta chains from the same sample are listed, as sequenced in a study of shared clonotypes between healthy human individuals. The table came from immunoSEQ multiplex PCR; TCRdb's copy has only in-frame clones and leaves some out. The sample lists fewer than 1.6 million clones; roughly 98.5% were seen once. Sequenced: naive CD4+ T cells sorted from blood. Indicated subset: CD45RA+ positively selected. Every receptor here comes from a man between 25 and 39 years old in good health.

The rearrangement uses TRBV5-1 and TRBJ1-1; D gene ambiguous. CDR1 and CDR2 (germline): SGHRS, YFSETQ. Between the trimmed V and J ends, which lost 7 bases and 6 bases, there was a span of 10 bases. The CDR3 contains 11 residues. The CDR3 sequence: CASRTGSEAFF. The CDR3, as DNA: TGCGCCAGCCGGACGGGGTCTGAAGCTTTCTTT.

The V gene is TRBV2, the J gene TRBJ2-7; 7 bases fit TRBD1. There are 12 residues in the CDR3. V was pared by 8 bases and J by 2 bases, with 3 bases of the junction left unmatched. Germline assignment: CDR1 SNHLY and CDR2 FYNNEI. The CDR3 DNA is TGTGCCAGCTTAGACAGGGCCTACGAGCAGTACTTC. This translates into CASLDRAYEQYF.

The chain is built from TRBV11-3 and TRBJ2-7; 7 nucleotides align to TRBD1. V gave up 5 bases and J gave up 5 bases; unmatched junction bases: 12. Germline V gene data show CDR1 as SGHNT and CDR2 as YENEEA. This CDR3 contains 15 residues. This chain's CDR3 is CASSPGQVRGNEQYF. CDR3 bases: TGTGCCAGCAGCCCAGGACAGGTCCGAGGGAACGAGCAGTACTTC.

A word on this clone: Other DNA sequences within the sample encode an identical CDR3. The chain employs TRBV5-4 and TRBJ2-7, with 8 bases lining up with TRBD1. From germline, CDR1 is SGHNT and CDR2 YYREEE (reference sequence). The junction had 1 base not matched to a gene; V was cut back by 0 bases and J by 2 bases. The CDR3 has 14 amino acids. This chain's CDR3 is CASSLGTGPYEQYF. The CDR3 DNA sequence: TGTGCCAGCAGCTTGGGGACAGGGCCCTACGAGCAGTACTTC.

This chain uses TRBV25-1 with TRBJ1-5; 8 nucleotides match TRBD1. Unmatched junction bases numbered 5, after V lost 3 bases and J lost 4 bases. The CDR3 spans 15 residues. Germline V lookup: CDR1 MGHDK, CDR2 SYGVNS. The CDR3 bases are TGTGCCAGCAGTGACAACAGGGGGTTTAATCAGCCCCAGCATTTT. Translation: CASSDNRGFNQPQHF.